This T cell receptor (beta chain) was found in a study of CD8 T cells in Susac syndrome. When the RNA was reverse transcribed, random hexamers were used with an input of roughly 0.5 to 1 ug. MiXCR, applied by TCRdb to the immunoSEQ multiplex PCR reads, yields one record per CDR3 protein. Of 210,000 or so distinct CDR3 sequences in the sample, roughly 93% were seen once. The origin of this receptor is a human donor with Susac syndrome. Source material: CD4+ T cells from PBMCs.

In DNA form, the CDR3 reads TGTGCCAGCAGTTCCGGGGGGCGCGAAGCCAGCCGGCCCCAGCATTTT. The encoded protein is CASSSGGREASRPQHF. The chain uses TRBV6-5 and TRBJ1-5; a weak D match, TRBD1 (6 bases). Trimming cost V 4 bases and J 9 bases, with 22 bases left between them. CDR3 length equals 16 residues. Germline V CDR1 and CDR2: MNHEY, SVGAGI.